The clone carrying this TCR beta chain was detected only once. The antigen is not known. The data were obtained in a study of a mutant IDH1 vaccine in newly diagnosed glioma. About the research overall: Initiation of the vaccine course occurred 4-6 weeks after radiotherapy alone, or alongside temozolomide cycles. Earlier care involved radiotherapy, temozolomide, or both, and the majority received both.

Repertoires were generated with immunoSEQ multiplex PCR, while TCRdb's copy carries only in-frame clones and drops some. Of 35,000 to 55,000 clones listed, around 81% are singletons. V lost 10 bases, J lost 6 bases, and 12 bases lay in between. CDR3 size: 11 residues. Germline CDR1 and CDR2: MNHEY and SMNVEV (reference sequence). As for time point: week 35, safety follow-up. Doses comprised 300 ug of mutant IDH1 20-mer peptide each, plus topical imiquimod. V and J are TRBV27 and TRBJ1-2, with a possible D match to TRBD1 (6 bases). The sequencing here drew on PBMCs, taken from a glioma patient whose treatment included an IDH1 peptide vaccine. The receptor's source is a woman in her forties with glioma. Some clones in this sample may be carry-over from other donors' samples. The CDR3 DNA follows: TGTGCCACGCGGGACATCCATGGCTACACCTTC. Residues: CATRDIHGYTF.